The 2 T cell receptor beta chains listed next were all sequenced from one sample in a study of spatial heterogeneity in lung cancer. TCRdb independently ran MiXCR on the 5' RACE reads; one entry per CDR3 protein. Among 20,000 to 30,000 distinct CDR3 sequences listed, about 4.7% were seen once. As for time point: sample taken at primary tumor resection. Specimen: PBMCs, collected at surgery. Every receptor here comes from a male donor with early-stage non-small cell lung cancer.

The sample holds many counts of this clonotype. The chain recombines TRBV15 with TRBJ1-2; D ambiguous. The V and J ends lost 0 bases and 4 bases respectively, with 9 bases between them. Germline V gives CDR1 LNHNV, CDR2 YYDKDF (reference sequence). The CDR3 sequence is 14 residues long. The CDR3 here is CATSRDSLAYGYTF. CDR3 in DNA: TGTGCCACCAGCAGAGACAGTTTGGCCTATGGCTACACCTTC.

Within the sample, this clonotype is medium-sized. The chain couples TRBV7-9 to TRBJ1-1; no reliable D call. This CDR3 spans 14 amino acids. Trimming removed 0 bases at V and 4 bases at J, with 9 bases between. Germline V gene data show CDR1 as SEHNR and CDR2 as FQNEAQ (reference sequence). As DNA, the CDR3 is TGTGCCAGCAGCTTAGCGCAGGCCCGCACTGAAGCTTTCTTT. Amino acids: CASSLAQARTEAFF.